This T cell receptor beta chain was found in a study of blood T cell repertoires in COVID-19. Across the study: T cells, B-cell-depleted T cells, or PBMCs provided the cDNA or gDNA that served as material.

Assay used: immunoSEQ multiplex PCR; TCRdb lists only in-frame clones, some missing. The top ten hold roughly 3% of the sample, which has 200,000 to 250,000 clones, approximately 90% seen once. While infection was still active, Seattle patients were enrolled and then followed longitudinally. The CDR3 loop spans 15 amino acids. Losses at the gene ends were 5 bases for V and 7 bases for J; bases not matched to a gene: 7. The V gene's germline CDR1 is SGHDN and CDR2 FVKESK. The sequencing sample was made of peripheral blood. This receptor was obtained from a man aged 25-40 years with COVID-19, enrolled during active disease. V gene TRBV14 combines with J gene TRBJ1-6; TRBD1 aligns across 8 bases. The CDR3 bases are TGTGCCAGCAGCTACCAACGACAGGGGAATTCACCCCTCCACTTT. Protein product: CASSYQRQGNSPLHF.